Below, 17 T cell receptor beta chains from the same sample are listed, as sequenced in a study of T cell repertoires in cytomegalovirus infection. From the reads, TCRdb called clonotypes with MiXCR, one entry per CDR3 protein. The data contain about 890,000 distinct CDR3 sequences, around 30% of them seen just once; the ten biggest clones take up roughly 13%. These receptors' antigens are unknown. Sequenced material: cultured CD8+ T cells from PBMCs, taken from culture after CMV antigen stimulation. These receptors were collected from a human donor in good health (CMV status not recorded). Some clones in this sample may be carry-over from other donors' samples.

A few counts support this clonotype. This chain uses TRBV6-1 with TRBJ2-5; TRBD2 matches at 9 bases. The CDR3 is 17 residues long. Germline lookup yields CDR1 MNHNS and CDR2 SASEGT. J lost 5 bases, V lost 0 bases, and 10 bases had no gene match. The CDR3 loop reads CASSEAEGGGALETQYF. CDR3 in DNA: TGTGCCAGCAGTGAAGCGGAGGGCGGGGGGGCTCTGGAGACCCAGTACTTC.

This clonotype showed up many times. This chain connects TRBV7-6 to TRBJ2-7, with 7 positions matching TRBD2. The V segment lost 3 bases and the J segment 3 bases; nucleotides outside the gene matches: 8. The CDR3 sequence is 15 residues long. The germline CDR1 and CDR2 sequences are SGHVS and FNYEAQ. CDR3 in amino acids: CASSFGRGELYEQYF. The CDR3 DNA reads as TGTGCCAGCAGCTTCGGCCGGGGGGAACTCTACGAGCAGTACTTC. The whole variable domain, remainder taken from reference TRBV7-6 and TRBJ2-7, is GAGVSQSPRYKVTKRGQDVALRCDPISGHVSLYWYRQALGQGPEFLTYFNYEAQQDKSGLPNDRFSAERPEGSISTLTIQRTEQRDSAMYRCASSFGRGELYEQYFGPGTRLTVT.

Points on this clonotype: This sequence may be a read error, since a much larger clone differs from it by one base. The CDR3 coding sequence is TGTGCCAGCAGCCGTGTGGGACTAGCGGAGTCAGATACGCAGTATTTT. Translation: CASSRVGLAESDTQYF. This chain connects TRBV7-2 to TRBJ2-3; 11 positions match TRBD2. With 5 bases clipped from V and 4 bases from J, the junction kept 8 bases outside the gene matches. Germline CDR1 reads SGHTA; CDR2 reads FQGNSA. The length of the CDR3 is 16 residues. Complete variable domain (other parts from reference TRBV7-2 and TRBJ2-3): GAGVSQSPSNKVTEKGKDVELRCDPISGHTALYWYRQSLGQGLEFLIYFQGNSAPDKSGLPSDRFSAERTGGSVSTLTIQRTQQEDSAVYLCASSRVGLAESDTQYFGPGTRLTVL.

The CDR3 is CATSSPSDRENSPLHF. The CDR3 DNA follows: TGTGCCACCAGCAGTCCATCGGACAGGGAAAATTCACCCCTCCACTTT. The rearrangement joins TRBV15 to TRBJ1-6, with 8 bases aligning to TRBD1. V trimming: 3 bases; J trimming: 7 bases; junction bases outside the gene matches: 8. Germline V lookup: CDR1 LNHNV, CDR2 YYDKDF (reference sequence). The CDR3 has 16 amino acids.

This clonotype was picked up a small number of times. The rearrangement joins TRBV10-3 to TRBJ1-2; D perhaps matches TRBD1 (6 bases). The V gene lost 8 bases and the J gene lost 8 bases, with 15 bases spanning the gap. The CDR3 loop spans 12 amino acids. Germline values: CDR1 ENHRY, CDR2 SYGVKD. CDR3 sequence reads: CAIVDRNGGYTF. In nucleotides, the CDR3 is TGTGCCATCGTGGACAGAAACGGGGGCTACACCTTC.

This clonotype was picked up a small number of times. V is TRBV29-1 and J is TRBJ2-7; tentatively, D is TRBD1 or TRBD2 (5 bases each). V dropped 7 bases and J dropped 0 bases, with 13 bases sitting between them. CDR3 length: 13 residues. Germline loops: CDR1 SQVTM, CDR2 ANQGSEA. In DNA, the CDR3 is TGCAGCGCCGGACGGGACGGCTCCTACGAGCAGTACTTC. It codes for CSAGRDGSYEQYF.

This clonotype was observed many times. The V call is TRBV7-2, the J call TRBJ1-1; the match to TRBD1 covers 9 bases. V lost 8 bases and J lost 5; bases outside the gene matches: 6. The CDR3 is 13 residues long. CDR1 and CDR2 from the germline V gene are SGHTA and FQGNSA. This CDR3 is CASAETGGTEAFF. CDR3 coding DNA: TGTGCCAGCGCCGAGACAGGGGGGACTGAAGCTTTCTTT.

The chain combines TRBV6-5 with TRBJ1-4; D may be TRBD1 (5 bases). CDR3 length: 17 amino acids. V lost 0 bases to trimming and J lost 5 bases, with 16 bases between them. Germline V gene lookup returns CDR1 MNHEY and CDR2 SVGAGI. This chain's CDR3 is CASSYSLGTELNEKLFF. CDR3 in DNA: TGTGCCAGCAGTTACTCTCTCGGGACGGAACTCAATGAAAAACTGTTTTTT.

V is TRBV5-4 and J is TRBJ2-3; TRBD2 matches 7 bases. This CDR3 is 15 amino acids long. Germline lookup yields CDR1 SGHNT and CDR2 YYREEE (reference sequence). V was pared by 3 bases and J by 10 bases, with 14 bases of the junction left unmatched. DNA of the CDR3: TGTGCCAGCAGCTCGGAAGGGACTACCCTGGGTTCGCAGTATTTT. Its protein is CASSSEGTTLGSQYF.

The sample holds many counts of this clonotype. The chain couples TRBV2 to TRBJ1-2; no firm D call. The length of the CDR3 is 12 residues. The germline V gene has CDR1 SNHLY and CDR2 FYNNEI. Trimming removed 7 bases at V and 2 bases at J, with 8 bases between. CDR3 sequence reads: CASIDVNYGYTF. The CDR3 nucleotides are TGTGCCAGCATAGACGTGAACTATGGCTACACCTTC.

In regard to this clonotype: This likely comes from a read error, as the CDR3 has no conserved phenylalanine or tryptophan at its end. The DNA is omitted, as the CDR3 cannot be located on it reliably, and the CDR3 follows TCRdb's listing. The chain combines TRBV6-1 with TRBJ1-4. The CDR3 is 13 residues long, counting both termini. Germline-derived CDR1 and CDR2 are MNHNS and SASEGT. CDR3 residues: CASSEVRGRDPFL.

The sample holds a few counts of this clonotype. V usage is TRBV5-6 and J usage is TRBJ2-3, with D possibly TRBD1 on 6 matching bases. CDR3 size: 14 residues. Deletions cut 3 bases from V and 6 bases from J, with 14 bases between. The germline V gene has CDR1 SGHDT and CDR2 YYEEEE. In DNA, the CDR3 is TGTGCCAGCAGCTGGGGGCGTGCACAGGATACGCAGTATTTT. Translating it yields CASSWGRAQDTQYF.

This clonotype was observed a handful of times. The chain combines TRBV27 with TRBJ2-3; 8 nucleotides agree with TRBD1. The junction had 11 bases not matched to a gene; V was cut back by 6 bases and J by 0 bases. Germline-derived CDR1 and CDR2 are MNHEY and SMNVEV (reference sequence). This CDR3 contains 17 residues. This CDR3 reads CASSRSGGHTSTDTQYF. Written as DNA, the CDR3 is TGTGCCAGCAGCCGGTCAGGGGGCCATACTAGCACAGATACGCAGTATTTT.

The J gene is TRBJ2-1, the V gene TRBV27, with D hard to call. V was pared by 5 bases and J by 6 bases, with 11 bases between. From germline, CDR1 is MNHEY and CDR2 SMNVEV (reference sequence). CDR3 length equals 13 residues. This chain's CDR3 is CASSQQVANEQFF. DNA of the CDR3: TGTGCCAGCAGTCAGCAAGTAGCCAATGAGCAGTTCTTC.

This chain joins TRBV19 and TRBJ1-6; D gene ambiguous. With 2 bases removed from V and 0 bases from J, the gap between germline ends came to 11 bases. CDR1 LNHDA and CDR2 SQIVND come from the germline V gene (reference sequence). The CDR3 extends over 17 amino acids. CDR3 residues: CASSIRIFGSYNSPLHF. CDR3 DNA: TGTGCCAGTAGTATACGGATTTTTGGCTCCTATAATTCACCCCTCCACTTT.

The chain couples TRBV5-8 to TRBJ2-1, with TRBD2 as a possible D gene (5 bases). CDR3 length: 12 residues. V lost 4 bases to trimming and J lost 10 bases, with 12 bases between them. Germline CDR1 and CDR2: SGHTS and YDEGEE. The CDR3: CASSADLPEQFF. DNA for the CDR3: TGTGCCAGCAGCGCGGACTTACCAGAGCAGTTCTTC.

The chain joins TRBV5-6 to TRBJ2-7, with 8 bases aligning to TRBD1. CDR3 length equals 15 residues. Germline values: CDR1 SGHDT, CDR2 YYEEEE. Trimming cost V 0 bases and J 1 base; bases outside gene matches: 3. CDR3 protein: CASSLEWTGSYEQYF. CDR3 in DNA: TGTGCCAGCAGCTTGGAATGGACAGGGTCCTACGAGCAGTACTTC.